This TCR beta chain was identified in a study of cytomegalovirus exposure and HLA in healthy donors. The CDR3 is 15 amino acids. Germline loops: CDR1 MNHEY, CDR2 SMNVEV (reference sequence). The V end lost 0 bases, the J end lost 3 bases, and 11 bases lay between the germline ends. This PCR relied on a set of 60 Vbeta primers and 13 Jbeta primers. Clones were read by immunoSEQ multiplex PCR, and TCRdb kept only the in-frame ones, dropping some. The sample has about 87,000 clones. The clonotype comes from a man aged 45-65 years in good health and CMV-seropositive. Material: PBMCs. The gene calls are TRBV27 and TRBJ1-1; weak D call: TRBD1 (5 bases). The CDR3 spells CASSLSVGGDTEAFF. The CDR3 coding sequence is TGTGCCAGCAGTTTATCGGTAGGAGGGGACACTGAAGCTTTCTTT.